The rows below give T cell receptor beta chains drawn from one sample of a study of T cells after yellow fever vaccination. TCRdb re-called the 5' RACE reads with MiXCR, one entry per CDR3 protein. This sample carries 300,000 to 400,000 distinct CDR3 sequences, 7% to 10% of them seen once, and the ten largest clones take approximately 15%. The sample was PBMCs, taken more than 35 days after the first yellow fever vaccination. The receptor set was obtained from a man between 18 and 29 years old who received the YFV17D yellow fever vaccine. Both conserved end residues are part of each CDR3. Each record gives: clone size, V gene, J gene, D gene, CDR3 DNA, CDR3 protein. D genes are given only for firm matches. Size is stated for part of the rows, as once, few or many counts, or as a class when the clone is expanded.

clone size: few; V gene: TRBV5-6; J gene: TRBJ2-1; D gene: TRBD1; CDR3 DNA: TGTGCCAGCAGCTTGGGGACAGGGCCCTCCTACAATGAGCAGTTCTTC; CDR3 protein: CASSLGTGPSYNEQFF
clone size: .; V gene: TRBV6-1; J gene: TRBJ2-1; D gene: .; CDR3 DNA: TGTGCCAGCCTCGGCCTAAACTCCTACAATGAGCAGTTCTTC; CDR3 protein: CASLGLNSYNEQFF
clone size: .; V gene: TRBV20-1; J gene: TRBJ1-6; D gene: .; CDR3 DNA: TGCAGTGCTAGAGATCGGACAGAGAGCTCCTATAATTCACCCCTCCACTTT; CDR3 protein: CSARDRTESSYNSPLHF
clone size: .; V gene: TRBV27; J gene: TRBJ2-1; D gene: TRBD2; CDR3 DNA: TGTGCCAGCAGTTTAGTAGCGGGGGGCGAGCAGTTCTTC; CDR3 protein: CASSLVAGGEQFF
clone size: .; V gene: TRBV7-7; J gene: TRBJ2-3; D gene: .; CDR3 DNA: TGTGCCAGCAGTCCAATGAGCCGGGACACGCAGTATTTT; CDR3 protein: CASSPMSRDTQYF
clone size: few; V gene: TRBV20-1; J gene: TRBJ2-5; D gene: .; CDR3 DNA: TGCAGTGCTGAAGAGAGGCAATTAGAGACCCAGTACTTC; CDR3 protein: CSAEERQLETQYF
clone size: few; V gene: TRBV5-6; J gene: TRBJ2-1; D gene: .; CDR3 DNA: TGTGCCAGCAGCTCCCGGACAGCGGGTAACAGGAATGAGCAGTTCTTC; CDR3 protein: CASSSRTAGNRNEQFF
clone size: few; V gene: TRBV6-2/TRBV6-3; J gene: TRBJ2-5; D gene: .; CDR3 DNA: TGTGCCAGCGGTCTTTCGGGGTTTCGAGAGACCCAGTACTTC; CDR3 protein: CASGLSGFRETQYF
clone size: .; V gene: TRBV20-1; J gene: TRBJ2-3; D gene: TRBD1; CDR3 DNA: TGCAGTGCTAGAGGGGGGGGACAGGGCGGTTCGGGCACAGATACGCAGTATTTT; CDR3 protein: CSARGGGQGGSGTDTQYF
clone size: many; V gene: TRBV5-1; J gene: TRBJ2-2; D gene: .; CDR3 DNA: TGTGCCAGCAGCCCGAACACCGGGGAGCTGTTTTTT; CDR3 protein: CASSPNTGELFF
clone size: .; V gene: TRBV7-2; J gene: TRBJ1-2; D gene: .; CDR3 DNA: TGTGCCAGCAGCCTCACCAGACAGAGCTATGGCTACACCTTC; CDR3 protein: CASSLTRQSYGYTF
clone size: many; V gene: TRBV19; J gene: TRBJ2-7; D gene: .; CDR3 DNA: TGTGCCAGGCCGGGACCCAACTATTCCTACGAGCAGTACTTC; CDR3 protein: CARPGPNYSYEQYF
clone size: .; V gene: TRBV6-1; J gene: TRBJ2-3; D gene: .; CDR3 DNA: TGTGCCAGCGATCAGGGGAGTGCAGATACGCAGTATTTT; CDR3 protein: CASDQGSADTQYF
clone size: .; V gene: TRBV29-1; J gene: TRBJ2-5; D gene: .; CDR3 DNA: TGCAGCGTTGGACTTGACTTAGAGACCCAGTACTTC; CDR3 protein: CSVGLDLETQYF
clone size: few; V gene: TRBV4-1; J gene: TRBJ2-3; D gene: .; CDR3 DNA: TGCGCCAGCAGCCGATTTAGGACAGGCACAGATACGCAGTATTTT; CDR3 protein: CASSRFRTGTDTQYF
clone size: few; V gene: TRBV4-3; J gene: TRBJ2-3; D gene: .; CDR3 DNA: TGCGCCAGCAGCCAAGATGGGAGCGGGTACACAGATACGCAGTATTTT; CDR3 protein: CASSQDGSGYTDTQYF
clone size: many; V gene: TRBV20-1; J gene: TRBJ2-3; D gene: .; CDR3 DNA: TGCAGTGCTAGAGATCCTCAGGGGGGCTCAGATACGCAGTATTTT; CDR3 protein: CSARDPQGGSDTQYF
clone size: many; V gene: TRBV10-1; J gene: TRBJ2-1; D gene: TRBD1; CDR3 DNA: TGCGCCAGCATTAGCGGACAGGGGGCGGCGTACCCCCAGTCGAATGAGCAGTTCTTC; CDR3 protein: CASISGQGAAYPQSNEQFF
clone size: few; V gene: TRBV10-3; J gene: TRBJ2-2; D gene: TRBD2; CDR3 DNA: TGTGCCACCGCCCCCCGCGGGGGAGCAGGCACCGGGGAGCTGTTTTTT; CDR3 protein: CATAPRGGAGTGELFF
clone size: few; V gene: TRBV20-1; J gene: TRBJ2-3; D gene: .; CDR3 DNA: TGCAGTGCTAGAGATGCCCTAGGTTTGGATACGCAGTATTTT; CDR3 protein: CSARDALGLDTQYF
clone size: few; V gene: TRBV29-1; J gene: TRBJ2-7; D gene: .; CDR3 DNA: TGCAGCACGGGGGACATAGGGTACGAGCAGTACTTC; CDR3 protein: CSTGDIGYEQYF
clone size: few; V gene: TRBV6-2/TRBV6-3; J gene: TRBJ1-2; D gene: .; CDR3 DNA: TGTGCCAGCAGTTATCGTGGGGTTGGCTACACCTTC; CDR3 protein: CASSYRGVGYTF
clone size: few; V gene: TRBV27; J gene: TRBJ2-3; D gene: TRBD2; CDR3 DNA: TGTGCCAGCAGTTTACTACTAGCGGGGGGCACAGATACGCAGTATTTT; CDR3 protein: CASSLLLAGGTDTQYF
clone size: .; V gene: TRBV12-3/TRBV12-4; J gene: TRBJ1-4; D gene: TRBD1; CDR3 DNA: TGTGCCAGCAGTCCGGGACAGGAAGCAACTAATGAAAAACTGTTTTTT; CDR3 protein: CASSPGQEATNEKLFF